A selection of T cell receptor beta chains follows, all from one sample in a study of T cells in Graves' hyperthyroidism and ophthalmopathy. TCRdb processed the multiplex PCR reads anew with MiXCR; each CDR3 protein has one entry. The profile shows 300,000 to 400,000 distinct CDR3 sequences, about 14% of them singletons. The sequenced sample was blood. Receptor source: a woman in her 30s with Graves' ophthalmopathy. CDR3s include the opening cysteine and the closing phenylalanine or tryptophan. Each record gives: D gene, J gene, clone size, CDR3 length, V gene, CDR3 DNA, CDR3 protein. D genes are given only for firm matches. Size values are once, few and many counts, or a class for expanded clones, and some rows have none.

D: -; J: TRBJ1-1; size: many; length: 14; V: TRBV24-1; DNA: TGTGCCACCAGTGTAGGGGGGGAGAACACTGAAGCTTTCTTT; CDR3: CATSVGGENTEAFF
D: TRBD1; J: TRBJ2-3; size: many; length: 15; V: TRBV6-1; DNA: TGTGCCAGCAGTGACCGGGACAGGACCACAGATACGCAGTATTTT; CDR3: CASSDRDRTTDTQYF
D: -; J: TRBJ1-1; size: many; length: 12; V: TRBV24-1; DNA: TGTGCCACCAGAGGGGTGAACACTGAAGCTTTCTTT; CDR3: CATRGVNTEAFF
D: TRBD1; J: TRBJ2-2; size: once; length: 15; V: TRBV27; DNA: TGTGCCAGCAGTTGGACAGGGGGCGGAGCCGGGGAGCTGTTTTTT; CDR3: CASSWTGGGAGELFF
D: TRBD1; J: TRBJ2-7; size: -; length: 16; V: TRBV4-1; DNA: TGCGCCAGCAGCCAAGGCGCCGGGACAGTCCAGTACGAGCAGTACTTC; CDR3: CASSQGAGTVQYEQYF
D: -; J: TRBJ1-1; size: many; length: 16; V: TRBV18; DNA: TGTGCCAGCTCACCACCCTTGAGACAGATGAACACTGAAGCTTTCTTT; CDR3: CASSPPLRQMNTEAFF
D: -; J: TRBJ2-2; size: -; length: 16; V: TRBV11-3; DNA: TGTGCCAGCAGCTTTAGACAGTTAACCCCGTTCGGGGAGCTGTTTTTT; CDR3: CASSFRQLTPFGELFF
D: -; J: TRBJ1-1; size: -; length: 8; V: TRBV7-9; DNA: TGTGCCAGCAGCGGTGCTTTCTTT; CDR3: CASSGAFF
D: -; J: TRBJ2-6; size: many; length: 18; V: TRBV30; DNA: TGTGCCGGGGCCGGTGGTTCCCCAAACCGCCCTGGGGCCAACGTCCTGACTTTC; CDR3: CAGAGGSPNRPGANVLTF
D: -; J: TRBJ1-1; size: many; length: 10; V: TRBV6-1; DNA: TGTGCCAGCACTGGGTTGGAAGCTTTCTTT; CDR3: CASTGLEAFF
D: TRBD1; J: TRBJ1-2; size: -; length: 13; V: TRBV13; DNA: TGTGCCAGCAGGTTACAGGGGCAATATGGCTACACCTTC; CDR3: CASRLQGQYGYTF
D: -; J: TRBJ2-1; size: many; length: 13; V: TRBV7-6; DNA: TGTGCCAGCAGCTTAGCGTGGGCCTCTGAGCAGTTCTTC; CDR3: CASSLAWASEQFF
D: -; J: TRBJ2-1; size: many; length: 19; V: TRBV20-1; DNA: TGCAGTGCTAGAGATTTAGTAGGCTTGAGGGGGGCCTCCTACAATGAGCAGTTCTTC; CDR3: CSARDLVGLRGASYNEQFF
D: -; J: TRBJ1-2; size: many; length: 12; V: TRBV6-5; DNA: TGTGCCAGCAGCCGGGGCAACTATGGCTACACCTTC; CDR3: CASSRGNYGYTF
D: TRBD1; J: TRBJ1-2; size: -; length: 13; V: TRBV3-1; DNA: TGTGCCAGGAGCCAAAGGACAGGGGAGGGCTACACCTTC; CDR3: CARSQRTGEGYTF
D: -; J: TRBJ2-2; size: many; length: 15; V: TRBV6-1; DNA: TGTGCCAGCAGTGAAGAGGGATATGACACCGGGGAGCTGTTTTTT; CDR3: CASSEEGYDTGELFF
D: -; J: TRBJ1-5; size: many; length: 15; V: TRBV5-5; DNA: TGTGCCAGCAGCCAGCCCGGGCAGGGTAATCAGCCCCAGCATTTT; CDR3: CASSQPGQGNQPQHF